What follows describes a single TCR beta chain. Antigen specificity is unknown. Assay: immunoSEQ multiplex PCR; the TCRdb copy retains only in-frame clones and omits some. The sample lists approximately 71,000 clones, about 83% occurring once. These data originate in a study of OX40 agonist ivuxolimab in advanced cancers. About the research overall: A mean age of 60 years, range roughly 23 to 85, was recorded, and around 85% were male. Study-wide points: Low clonal expansion, among the lowest seen, marked partial responders at 0.1-3.0 mg/kg. Averaged across samples, CD8+ T cells carried more expanded clones than CD4+ did.

This CDR3 spans 17 amino acids. The ends lost 3 bases at V and 8 bases at J; junction bases unmatched: 13. Germline CDR1 and CDR2: SGDLS and YYNGEE. The source of this sequence is an adult with an advanced solid tumor such as melanoma, head and neck, liver or kidney cancer. This rearrangement joins TRBV9 to TRBJ2-1; 11 positions agree with TRBD2. Specimen: CD4+ or CD8+ T cells sorted from blood, collected in a trial of the OX40 agonist ivuxolimab. The CDR3 DNA reads TGTGCCAGCAGCGCAACACTTAGCGGGAGGGCCGGGGATGAGCAGTTCTTC. This sequence encodes CASSATLSGRAGDEQFF.